This T cell receptor beta chain appears in the sequencing data of a study of shared clonotypes between healthy human individuals. Data came from immunoSEQ multiplex PCR; TCRdb stores just in-frame clones and leaves some out. This table has some 980,000 clones, over 60% appearing once. Details on this clone: Its antigen is not known.

The CDR3 length is 16 residues. J was trimmed by 7 bases and V by 2 bases; bases with no gene match: 6. Germline-derived CDR1 and CDR2 are SGHRS and YFSETQ. Study-wide findings and caveats: Relative to their counterparts shared across all four donors, non-shared clonotypes exhibited diminished generation probabilities. Naive subsets usually exceeded memory subsets in estimated richness.

This receptor was identified in a man aged 18-30 years in good health. The chain combines TRBV5-1 with TRBJ2-2, with TRBD1 matching 12 bases. The sequencing input was memory CD4+ T cells sorted from blood. Subset here: CD45RA-negative fraction. The CDR3 region has the DNA TGCGCCAGCAGCTTCGCGGGACAGGGGGCGTTCGGGGAGCTGTTTTTT. It translates to CASSFAGQGAFGELFF.